Listed below are T cell receptor beta chains from one sample, sequenced in a study of CD8 T cells in ankylosing spondylitis. TCRdb redid the calling of the 5' RACE reads with MiXCR, one entry per CDR3 protein. The table shows around 230,000 distinct CDR3 sequences, with 8% to 9% occurring only once. Material for sequencing was blood, either unsorted or a sorted T cell fraction (not recorded which). The receptors were sampled from a female donor with ankylosing spondylitis or in good health (not recorded which). Each CDR3 is given with its conserved first and last residue. D genes are given only for firm matches. The size field is filled for only some rows; it gives once, few, many or a size class.

d_call,clone_size,v_call,j_call,cdr3_aa,cdr3_nt
TRBD2,many,TRBV11-2,TRBJ2-3,CASSLLAGADTQYF,TGTGCCAGCAGCCTCTTAGCGGGAGCAGATACGCAGTATTTT
-,many,TRBV9,TRBJ1-2,CASSVDRNYGYTF,TGTGCCAGCAGCGTAGACCGAAACTATGGCTACACCTTC
-,medium-sized,TRBV20-1,TRBJ2-1,CSASGGRETPPNNEQFF,TGCAGTGCTAGTGGGGGGCGGGAGACCCCCCCGAACAATGAGCAGTTCTTC
TRBD1,many,TRBV29-1,TRBJ2-7,CSAGQTGVTYEQYF,TGCAGCGCAGGTCAGACAGGGGTTACCTACGAGCAGTACTTC
TRBD2,many,TRBV12-3/TRBV12-4,TRBJ2-5,CASSLAQVAGGLGTQYF,TGTGCCAGCAGTTTAGCGCAGGTAGCGGGAGGCCTTGGGACCCAGTACTTC
TRBD2,many,TRBV20-1,TRBJ2-1,CSARTTSGAYNEQFF,TGCAGTGCTAGAACGACTAGCGGGGCCTACAATGAGCAGTTCTTC
-,many,TRBV29-1,TRBJ2-5,CSSRKNQETQYF,TGCAGCTCCCGGAAGAACCAAGAGACCCAGTACTTC
TRBD1,many,TRBV2,TRBJ1-6,CASTGQGNSPLHF,TGTGCCAGCACGGGACAGGGAAATTCACCCCTCCACTTT
TRBD1,many,TRBV5-1,TRBJ2-1,CASSRDRGGNEQFF,TGCGCCAGCAGCCGCGACAGGGGGGGGAATGAGCAGTTCTTC
-,many,TRBV5-1,TRBJ2-3,CASSVSGRVSTDTQYF,TGCGCCAGCAGCGTCTCGGGGCGGGTGAGCACAGATACGCAGTATTTT
TRBD1,many,TRBV2,TRBJ1-4,CASRPTGWVNEKLFF,TGTGCCAGCAGACCGACAGGGTGGGTGAATGAAAAACTGTTTTTT
-,few,TRBV7-2,TRBJ1-5,CASSLGDTRNQPQHF,TGTGCCAGCAGCTTAGGGGACACCCGCAATCAGCCCCAGCATTTT
TRBD2,many,TRBV18,TRBJ2-1,CASSPPPGLAEFRNEQFF,TGTGCCAGCTCACCACCCCCTGGCCTAGCGGAATTTCGAAATGAGCAGTTCTTC
TRBD1,many,TRBV18,TRBJ2-7,CASSVTTGVGEQYF,TGTGCCAGCTCGGTCACTACAGGGGTCGGCGAGCAGTACTTC
TRBD1,many,TRBV19,TRBJ1-1,CASSATGEVAFF,TGTGCCAGTAGTGCGACAGGGGAGGTAGCTTTCTTT
-,many,TRBV29-1,TRBJ2-3,CSVEDYFDTQYF,TGCAGCGTTGAAGATTATTTCGATACGCAGTATTTT
TRBD2,few,TRBV4-3,TRBJ2-3,CASSQEREARTDTQYF,TGCGCCAGCAGCCAAGAACGGGAGGCACGCACAGATACGCAGTATTTT
-,many,TRBV20-1,TRBJ1-6,CSASQASYNSPLHF,TGCAGTGCTAGTCAGGCGTCGTATAATTCACCCCTCCACTTT
TRBD2,few,TRBV7-9,TRBJ2-2,CASSLAGLAGAGELFF,TGTGCCAGCAGCTTAGCGGGACTAGCGGGAGCCGGGGAGCTGTTTTTT
TRBD1,many,TRBV29-1,TRBJ1-1,CSVVGTGGRVAEAFF,TGCAGCGTTGTCGGGACAGGGGGCCGTGTGGCTGAAGCTTTCTTT
-,few,TRBV19,TRBJ2-2,CASSIDPRGGELFF,TGTGCCAGTAGTATAGATCCTCGGGGAGGGGAGCTGTTTTTT
TRBD2,few,TRBV7-9,TRBJ2-5,CASSPAGGAQETQYF,TGTGCCAGCAGCCCAGCCGGGGGGGCTCAAGAGACCCAGTACTTC
-,few,TRBV7-2,TRBJ2-1,CASSPFGAYNEQFF,TGTGCCAGCAGCCCATTTGGTGCCTACAATGAGCAGTTCTTC
-,-,TRBV15,TRBJ2-1,CATSRGARQHNEQFF,TGTGCCACCAGCAGAGGAGCACGGCAGCATAATGAGCAGTTCTTC
-,many,TRBV7-6,TRBJ2-2,CASSLRASDTGELFF,TGTGCCAGCAGCTTACGGGCTAGCGACACCGGGGAGCTGTTTTTT
-,many,TRBV28,TRBJ2-7,CASSPPSQDEQYF,TGTGCCAGCAGTCCCCCTTCCCAGGACGAGCAGTACTTC
TRBD1,many,TRBV25-1,TRBJ1-3,CASSEVGTGAGNTIYF,TGTGCCAGCAGTGAAGTAGGGACAGGGGCTGGAAACACCATATATTTT
-,many,TRBV11-2,TRBJ1-2,CASSLGQGIGGYTF,TGTGCCAGCAGCTTAGGTCAGGGGATTGGTGGCTACACCTTC
-,many,TRBV28,TRBJ1-3,CASSFVAGVYGNTIYF,TGTGCCAGCAGTTTTGTGGCAGGCGTTTATGGAAACACCATATATTTT
-,many,TRBV29-1,TRBJ1-3,CSVEDLMEGNTIYF,TGCAGCGTTGAAGACCTGATGGAAGGAAACACCATATATTTT
-,many,TRBV20-1,TRBJ1-1,CSAPRLDTNTEAFF,TGCAGTGCTCCCAGGTTGGACACCAACACTGAAGCTTTCTTT
-,many,TRBV7-9,TRBJ2-7,CASSLLGGGQYF,TGTGCCAGCAGCTTATTGGGGGGCGGGCAGTACTTC
-,many,TRBV6-2/TRBV6-3,TRBJ2-7,CASSYSEETAGLGLHEQYF,TGTGCCAGCAGTTACTCGGAAGAGACTGCGGGACTGGGTCTCCACGAGCAGTACTTC
TRBD1,many,TRBV20-1,TRBJ2-2,CSARPLEGAVTGELFF,TGCAGTGCTAGACCCCTTGAGGGGGCGGTCACCGGGGAGCTGTTTTTT
TRBD1,-,TRBV30,TRBJ2-7,CAWSGQGLSYEQYF,TGTGCCTGGAGCGGACAGGGATTGAGCTACGAGCAGTACTTC
-,few,TRBV3-1,TRBJ1-2,CASSQIPSYGYTF,TGTGCCAGCAGCCAAATCCCGTCCTATGGCTACACCTTC
-,many,TRBV7-2,TRBJ1-2,CASSPRLGVDGYTF,TGTGCCAGCAGCCCCCGGTTAGGTGTTGATGGCTACACCTTC
-,many,TRBV5-6,TRBJ2-3,CASEATDTQYF,TGTGCCAGTGAAGCCACAGATACGCAGTATTTT
-,-,TRBV11-2,TRBJ1-5,CVSSLEGNQPQHF,TGTGTCAGCAGCTTGGAGGGCAATCAGCCCCAGCATTTT
-,many,TRBV7-2,TRBJ1-1,CASISGVRTEAFF,TGTGCCAGCATCTCAGGGGTTCGCACTGAAGCTTTCTTT
TRBD2,many,TRBV7-8,TRBJ2-1,CASSSEAGTRYEQFF,TGTGCCAGCAGCTCAGAGGCAGGGACTAGATATGAGCAGTTCTTC
TRBD1,many,TRBV20-1,TRBJ2-2,CSARKTGPGELFF,TGCAGTGCTAGGAAGACAGGGCCCGGGGAGCTGTTTTTT
-,many,TRBV5-5,TRBJ2-3,CASSFAGHNTDTQYF,TGTGCCAGCAGCTTCGCAGGACACAACACAGATACGCAGTATTTT
TRBD1,many,TRBV12-3/TRBV12-4,TRBJ1-5,CASSLRQGGVGFGNQPQHF,TGTGCCAGCAGTCTCCGACAGGGAGGGGTTGGTTTTGGCAATCAGCCCCAGCATTTT
-,many,TRBV20-1,TRBJ1-1,CSAGGVEAFF,TGCAGTGCTGGGGGAGTCGAAGCTTTCTTT
-,many,TRBV21-1,TRBJ1-6,CASSKEGGASSPLHF,TGTGCCAGCAGCAAAGAAGGGGGCGCGAGTTCACCCCTCCACTTT
TRBD2,many,TRBV12-3/TRBV12-4,TRBJ2-5,CASSFSIAGSETQYF,TGTGCCAGCAGTTTCTCTATAGCGGGATCCGAGACCCAGTACTTC
TRBD2,many,TRBV7-6,TRBJ2-2,CASSSQREPTGELFF,TGTGCCAGCAGCTCCCAGCGGGAGCCCACCGGGGAGCTGTTTTTT